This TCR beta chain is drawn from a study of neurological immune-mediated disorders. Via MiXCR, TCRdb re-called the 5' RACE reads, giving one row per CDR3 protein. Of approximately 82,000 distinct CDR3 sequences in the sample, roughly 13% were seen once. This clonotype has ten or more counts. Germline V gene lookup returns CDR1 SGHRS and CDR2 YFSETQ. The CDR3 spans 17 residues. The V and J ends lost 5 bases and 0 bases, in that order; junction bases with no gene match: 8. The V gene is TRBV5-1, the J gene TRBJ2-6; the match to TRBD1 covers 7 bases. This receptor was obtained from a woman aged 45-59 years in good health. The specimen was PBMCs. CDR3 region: CASRRDSQISGANVLTF. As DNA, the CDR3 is TGCGCCAGCAGAAGGGACAGTCAAATCTCTGGGGCCAACGTCCTGACTTTC.